This T cell receptor beta chain came from a study of neurological immune-mediated disorders. Study-wide results and limits: When repertoires were grouped phylogenetically, those of 18 of 34 multiple sclerosis patients fell into one related-CDR3 cluster, a possible signature.

TCRdb recomputed calls from the 5' RACE reads with MiXCR, one row per CDR3 protein. The sample shows tens of thousands of distinct CDR3 sequences, about 5.2% of them seen only once. This clonotype was detected ten times or more. Its target is not known. Germline trimming cut 4 bases from V and 3 bases from J; bases unmatched to any gene: 14. Germline CDR1 reads DFQATT; CDR2 reads SNEGSKA (reference sequence). The CDR3 totals 17 residues. The chain links TRBV20-1 to TRBJ2-1; 8 bases are shared with TRBD2. The receptor's source is a woman aged 25 to 39 with multiple sclerosis. Material for sequencing was PBMCs. CDR3 in amino acids: CSATDAMGREDYNEQFF. The CDR3 coding sequence is TGCAGTGCTACCGACGCCATGGGGCGGGAGGACTACAATGAGCAGTTCTTC.